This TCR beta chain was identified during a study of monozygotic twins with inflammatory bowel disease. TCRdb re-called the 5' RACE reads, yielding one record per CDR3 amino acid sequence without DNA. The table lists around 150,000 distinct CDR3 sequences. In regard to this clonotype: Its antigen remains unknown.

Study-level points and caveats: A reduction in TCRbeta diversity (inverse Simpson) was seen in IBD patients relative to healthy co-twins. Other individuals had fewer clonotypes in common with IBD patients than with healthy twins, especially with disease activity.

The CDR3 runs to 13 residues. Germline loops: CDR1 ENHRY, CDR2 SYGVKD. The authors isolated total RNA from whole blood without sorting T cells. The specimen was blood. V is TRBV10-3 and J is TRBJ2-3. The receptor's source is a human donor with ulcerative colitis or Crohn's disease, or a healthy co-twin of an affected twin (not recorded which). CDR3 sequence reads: CAISVVSADTQYF.